A selection of T cell receptor beta chains follows, all from one sample in a study of blood T cell repertoires in COVID-19. Generated by immunoSEQ multiplex PCR, the TCRdb table keeps only in-frame clones and is missing some. The top ten clones hold 35% of a sample with about 72,000 clones, approximately 89% of them seen once. Sample: peripheral blood. The receptor set was obtained from a woman aged 80 or over with active or convalescent COVID-19. Each CDR3 is given with its conserved first and last residue.

J gene: TRBJ1-2; CDR3 length: 15; V gene: TRBV7-8; CDR3 protein: CASSLAVRGGYGYTF
J gene: TRBJ1-4; CDR3 length: 13; V gene: TRBV7-8; CDR3 protein: CASSPVEDEKLFF
J gene: TRBJ2-7; CDR3 length: 15; V gene: TRBV9; CDR3 protein: CASSVGGLGAYEQYF
J gene: TRBJ2-1; CDR3 length: 14; V gene: TRBV19; CDR3 protein: CASRIAGNYNEQFF
J gene: TRBJ2-7; CDR3 length: 13; V gene: TRBV4-3; CDR3 protein: CASSQEVGRLGYF
J gene: TRBJ2-5; CDR3 length: 17; V gene: TRBV28; CDR3 protein: CASSFIPGTGSLETQYF
J gene: TRBJ1-2; CDR3 length: 16; V gene: TRBV5-4; CDR3 protein: CASSGPLGTRGSGYTF
J gene: TRBJ1-2; CDR3 length: 17; V gene: TRBV4-3; CDR3 protein: CASSQVWWGQKNYGYTF
J gene: TRBJ2-7; CDR3 length: 15; V gene: TRBV7-9; CDR3 protein: CASSFPVAGRYEQYF
J gene: TRBJ1-2; CDR3 length: 16; V gene: TRBV30; CDR3 protein: CAWSIGGWDRDYGYTF
J gene: TRBJ2-1; CDR3 length: 15; V gene: TRBV3-1/TRBV3-2; CDR3 protein: CASRLDRGPYNEQFF
J gene: TRBJ2-2; CDR3 length: 18; V gene: TRBV6-2/TRBV6-3; CDR3 protein: CASSYRRGGGVSGGELFF
J gene: TRBJ2-1; CDR3 length: 15; V gene: TRBV28; CDR3 protein: CASSGLAGVSNEQFF
J gene: TRBJ2-1; CDR3 length: 17; V gene: TRBV11-3; CDR3 protein: CASSPTRLAGGDGEQFF
J gene: TRBJ1-3; CDR3 length: 13; V gene: TRBV3-1/TRBV3-2; CDR3 protein: CASRAVSGNTIYF
J gene: TRBJ1-4; CDR3 length: 11; V gene: TRBV29-1; CDR3 protein: CSVGQEEKLFF
J gene: TRBJ2-1; CDR3 length: 11; V gene: TRBV20-1; CDR3 protein: CSARDSFEQFF